This T cell receptor beta chain is from a study of T cells in localized non-small cell lung cancer. This clone is a singleton in its sample. Its antigen is not identified. Sequencing was performed with immunoSEQ multiplex PCR; in TCRdb, only in-frame clones are kept and a portion is missing. The repertoire holds about 45,000 clones, 91% seen once, with approximately 10% in the top ten. After removal of 4 bases from V and 4 bases from J, the junction contained 14 bases not matched to a gene. The germline gives CDR1 SEHNR, CDR2 FQNEAQ (reference sequence). The CDR3 covers 17 residues. Regarding the study as a whole: Multi-region tumor sequencing was not done, so intratumor heterogeneity could not be excluded. Elevated blood T cell density was associated with longer overall survival. In uninvolved adjacent lung, T cell clonality reached its highest value, exceeding tumor. Appearances in adjacent lung were noted for a median approximately 52 of the top 100 tumor clones.

This sequence originates from a woman aged 35-75 years with stage II lung adenocarcinoma. The chain employs TRBV7-9 and TRBJ2-7, with 9 bases that match TRBD2. The material was PBMCs, obtained before any cancer treatment. This CDR3 is CASSSNRGGGALYEQYF. In nucleotides, the CDR3 is TGTGCCAGCAGCTCGAATCGCGGCGGGGGGGCCCTATACGAGCAGTACTTC.